Following are 10 T cell receptor beta chains from one sample sequenced in a study of T cell responses to AZD1222 COVID-19 vaccine. Some clones are missing from TCRdb's copy, which holds only in-frame ones; the method was immunoSEQ multiplex PCR. The repertoire holds 50,000 to 55,000 clones, roughly 89% seen once, with approximately 2.4% in the top ten. The starting material was peripheral blood, obtained 28 days after the second AZD1222 dose. The receptor source for this set is an adult who received the AZD1222 COVID-19 vaccine.

The rearrangement uses TRBV2 and TRBJ1-4, with D unclear. This CDR3 spans 15 amino acids. Between the trimmed V and J ends, which lost 5 bases and 0 bases, there was a span of 10 bases. CDR1 and CDR2 (germline): SNHLY, FYNNEI. DNA for the CDR3: TGTGCCAGCAGTCGGCAGGCCGCAACTAATGAAAAACTGTTTTTT. It codes for CASSRQAATNEKLFF.

This rearrangement joins TRBV5-1 to TRBJ2-7, with 10 bases aligning to TRBD1. CDR3 length equals 16 residues. V lost 3 bases, J lost 7 bases, and 13 bases stayed unmatched. The germline gives CDR1 SGHRS, CDR2 YFSETQ. The CDR3 sequence is CASSSLGGQGTWEQYF. CDR3 nucleotide sequence: TGCGCCAGCAGCTCCCTAGGGGGACAGGGGACTTGGGAGCAGTACTTC.

The chain combines TRBV24-1 with TRBJ2-2, with D hard to call. CDR1 is KGHDR and CDR2 is SFDVKD in the germline V gene. CDR3 length: 13 amino acids. Trimming shortened V by 3 bases and J by 5 bases, and 6 bases separated the two germline ends. The CDR3 DNA is TGTGCCACCAGTGATGACGGGACCGGGGAGCTGTTTTTT. This gives the protein CATSDDGTGELFF.

This chain uses TRBV6-5 with TRBJ1-5, with D possibly matching TRBD1 (5 bases). Per the germline V gene, CDR1 is MNHEY and CDR2 is SVGAGI. There are 14 residues in the CDR3. The V and J ends lost 5 bases and 0 bases respectively, with 8 bases between them. CDR3 in DNA: TGTGCCAGCAGTCCCAGGGATAGCAATCAGCCCCAGCATTTT. Its protein product is CASSPRDSNQPQHF.

J is TRBJ2-5 and V is TRBV5-1; 12 nucleotides match TRBD1. V was pared by 2 bases and J by 2 bases, with 13 bases of the junction left unmatched. CDR3 length: 19 amino acids. The germline V gene has CDR1 SGHRS and CDR2 YFSETQ. CDR3 loop: CASSFPGRGTGGLQETQYF. CDR3 in DNA: TGCGCCAGCAGCTTTCCTGGGCGGGGGACAGGGGGCCTGCAAGAGACCCAGTACTTC.

This clone was found once. The chain is built from TRBV10-1 and TRBJ2-3, with D possibly TRBD1 on 5 matching bases. Germline lookup yields CDR1 WNHNN and CDR2 SYGVQD (reference sequence). V was pared by 0 bases and J by 3 bases, with 10 bases between. The CDR3 runs 15 residues. CDR3 loop: CASSESGVGTDTQYF. The CDR3 coding sequence is TGCGCCAGCAGTGAGTCAGGGGTGGGGACAGATACGCAGTATTTT.

The V gene is TRBV2, the J gene TRBJ2-1, with D perhaps being TRBD1 or TRBD2 (5 bases each). V dropped 0 bases and J dropped 13 bases, with 16 bases sitting between them. Germline CDR1 reads SNHLY; CDR2 reads FYNNEI. CDR3 length: 14 amino acids. The CDR3: CASSEALGRDTQFF. The CDR3 region has the DNA TGTGCCAGCAGTGAAGCTTTGGGACGAGATACCCAGTTCTTC. The full variable domain, completed using reference TRBV2 and TRBJ2-1, is EPEVTQTPSHQVTQMGQEVILRCVPISNHLYFYWYRQILGQKVEFLVSFYNNEISEKSEIFDDQFSVERPDGSNFTLKIRSTKLEDSAMYFCASSEALGRDTQFFGPGTRLTVL.

The chain carries TRBV7-8 and TRBJ2-2; 8 bases map to TRBD2. The CDR3 runs 16 residues. Per the germline V gene, CDR1 is SGHVS and CDR2 is FQNEAQ. The junction had 12 bases not matched to a gene; V was cut back by 6 bases and J by 6 bases. Here the CDR3 reads CASSQDGGAPPGELFF. In DNA form, the CDR3 reads TGTGCCAGCAGTCAAGACGGGGGGGCGCCCCCCGGGGAGCTGTTTTTT. The variable domain in full, completed from reference TRBV7-8 and TRBJ2-2, reads GAGVSQSPRYKVAKRGQDVALRCDPISGHVSLFWYQQALGQGPEFLTYFQNEAQLDKSGLPSDRFFAERPEGSVSTLKIQRTQQEDSAVYLCASSQDGGAPPGELFFGEGSRLTVL.

The chain links TRBV5-8 to TRBJ2-1, with TRBD2 as a possible D gene (6 bases). V lost 1 base and J 5 bases, leaving 13 bases between the germline ends. The CDR3 runs to 15 residues. The germline gives CDR1 SGHTS, CDR2 YDEGEE. The CDR3 is CASSLWSSGNNEQFF. The CDR3 DNA is TGTGCCAGCAGCTTGTGGAGTAGCGGTAACAATGAGCAGTTCTTC.

Here the CDR3 DNA reads TGTGCCACCAGTGACCCAAAGACTAGCGGGAACACGCAGTATTTT. Its translation: CATSDPKTSGNTQYF. The chain is built from TRBV24-1 and TRBJ2-3, with 11 positions matching TRBD2. Germline trimming cut 4 bases from V and 9 bases from J; bases unmatched to any gene: 8. The CDR3 runs to 15 residues. Germline V gene lookup returns CDR1 KGHDR and CDR2 SFDVKD.